These 29 T cell receptor beta chains were all obtained from the same sample, sequenced in a study of cytomegalovirus exposure and HLA in healthy donors. PCR involved 60 Vbeta and 13 Jbeta primers. Data came from immunoSEQ multiplex PCR; TCRdb stores just in-frame clones and leaves some out. Seen here are roughly 100,000 clones, approximately 77% observed once, and the top ten hold around a tenth. The specimen sequenced was PBMCs. These receptors came from a male donor in good health and CMV-seropositive.

This clone was seen only once. The rearrangement joins TRBV27 to TRBJ2-1; 8 bases map to TRBD1. V was clipped by 6 bases and J by 13 bases; unmatched bases: 8. The CDR3 is made up of 12 amino acids. The germline gives CDR1 MNHEY, CDR2 SMNVEV (reference sequence). The CDR3 spells CASSLTGQAQFF. For the CDR3, the DNA is TGTGCCAGCAGCCTTACGGGACAGGCCCAGTTCTTC.

This clone has a single count. This chain joins TRBV29-1 and TRBJ2-3, with TRBD2 matching 14 bases. Germline CDR1 SQVTM, CDR2 ANQGSEA. Losses at the gene ends were 4 bases for V and 3 bases for J; bases not matched to a gene: 0. This CDR3 contains 14 residues. The CDR3 region is CSVGLAGGTDTQYF. In nucleotides, the CDR3 is TGCAGCGTTGGACTAGCGGGAGGGACAGATACGCAGTATTTT.

The chain couples TRBV28 to TRBJ1-4, with D perhaps matching TRBD1 (5 bases). V was pared by 6 bases and J by 3 bases, with 11 bases between. Germline CDR1 MDHEN, CDR2 SYDVKM. The CDR3 is made up of 14 amino acids. The CDR3: CASSLGGSNEKLFF. The CDR3 bases are TGTGCCAGCAGCCTCGGGGGATCTAATGAAAAACTGTTTTTT.

Only one count was recorded for this clone. The gene calls are TRBV5-1 and TRBJ2-5; unclear D gene. In germline, CDR1 is SGHRS, CDR2 YFSETQ. The length of the CDR3 is 14 residues. V was clipped by 0 bases and J by 2 bases, with 8 bases between them. Here the CDR3 reads CASSLEWPQETQYF. CDR3 coding DNA: TGCGCCAGCAGCTTGGAGTGGCCTCAAGAGACCCAGTACTTC. Supplemented by reference TRBV5-1 and TRBJ2-5, the full variable domain reads KAGVTQTPRYLIKTRGQQVTLSCSPISGHRSVSWYQQTPGQGLQFLFEYFSETQRNKGNFPGRFSGRQFSNSRSEMNVSTLELGDSALYLCASSLEWPQETQYFGPGTRLLVL.

This clone has a single count. V usage is TRBV5-4 and J usage is TRBJ1-2, with D unclear. V dropped 2 bases and J dropped 2 bases, with 10 bases sitting between them. The CDR3 runs 14 residues. Germline values: CDR1 SGHNT, CDR2 YYREEE (reference sequence). Written as DNA, the CDR3 is TGTGCCAGCAGCTTTGATAACGGGAACTATGGCTACACCTTC. Translating gives CASSFDNGNYGYTF.

The CDR3 protein is CASTLLQTGDGYTF. In DNA form, the CDR3 reads TGTGCCAGCACCCTCCTACAAACAGGGGATGGCTACACCTTC. V gene TRBV28 combines with J gene TRBJ1-2; 7 nucleotides agree with TRBD1. The V gene end was trimmed by 7 bases and the J gene end by 6 bases; junction bases not matched to a gene: 11. The CDR3 consists of 14 residues. From germline, CDR1 is MDHEN and CDR2 SYDVKM.

V is TRBV7-9 and J is TRBJ2-3, with 8 positions matching TRBD2. CDR3 length equals 16 residues. V lost 2 bases to trimming and J lost 1 base; unmatched junction nucleotides: 5. Germline V gene lookup returns CDR1 SEHNR and CDR2 FQNEAQ (reference sequence). The CDR3 protein is CASSLWGSGGTDTQYF. The CDR3 nucleotides are TGTGCCAGCAGCTTATGGGGTAGCGGGGGCACAGATACGCAGTATTTT.

V usage is TRBV4-1 and J usage is TRBJ2-2; the D gene is possibly TRBD1 (5 bases). There are 15 residues in the CDR3. CDR1 and CDR2 from the germline V gene are MGHRA and YSYEKL. The V end lost 0 bases, the J end lost 4 bases, and 9 bases lay between the germline ends. The CDR3 loop reads CASSQETQGTGELFF. In DNA form, the CDR3 reads TGCGCCAGCAGCCAAGAGACGCAGGGCACCGGGGAGCTGTTTTTT.

The chain recombines TRBV27 with TRBJ2-1; no clear D gene. CDR1 MNHEY and CDR2 SMNVEV come from the germline V gene (reference sequence). This CDR3 region has 13 residues. V was trimmed by 6 bases and J by 0 bases, leaving 6 bases between them. The CDR3 bases are TGTGCCAGCAGCCTAAGCTCCTACAATGAGCAGTTCTTC. This sequence encodes CASSLSSYNEQFF.

V usage is TRBV11-2 and J usage is TRBJ1-2, with D perhaps TRBD1 (6 bases). Trimming took off 0 bases at V and 7 bases at J, with 12 bases between the two ends. CDR3 length equals 14 residues. Germline assignment: CDR1 SGHAT and CDR2 FQNNGV. The CDR3 nucleotides read TGTGCCAGCAGCTTAGAGGCGGGGGCAGGTGGCTACACCTTC. Residues: CASSLEAGAGGYTF. Supplemented by reference TRBV11-2 and TRBJ1-2, the full variable domain reads EAGVAQSPRYKIIEKRQSVAFWCNPISGHATLYWYQQILGQGPKLLIQFQNNGVVDDSQLPKDRFSAERLKGVDSTLKIQPAKLEDSAVYLCASSLEAGAGGYTFGSGTRLTVV.

In this sample, this clone turned up a few times. The rearrangement uses TRBV6-4 and TRBJ2-3, with D possibly TRBD2 on 5 matching bases. Between the trimmed V and J ends, which lost 7 bases and 0 bases, there was a span of 20 bases. The CDR3 has 17 amino acids. From germline, CDR1 is MRHNA and CDR2 SNTAGT. CDR3 DNA: TGTGCCAGCAAGGAGGAGAATTTGTACTCTAGCACAGATACGCAGTATTTT. Protein: CASKEENLYSSTDTQYF.

Only one count was recorded for this clone. This chain joins TRBV5-1 and TRBJ2-1, with D tentatively TRBD2 (6 bases). The CDR3 loop spans 14 amino acids. Germline V gene sequence: CDR1 SGHRS, CDR2 YFSETQ. V dropped 7 bases and J dropped 3 bases, with 14 bases sitting between them. As DNA, the CDR3 is TGCGCCAGCCTGGGCGACGGGGGCTACAATGAGCAGTTCTTC. It yields the protein CASLGDGGYNEQFF.

The V gene is TRBV7-8, the J gene TRBJ2-1, with TRBD1 as a possible D gene (5 bases). Per germline, CDR1 SGHVS and CDR2 FQNEAQ. V lost 0 bases to trimming and J lost 1 base, with 7 bases between them. CDR3 length: 15 amino acids. CDR3 in DNA: TGTGCCAGCAGCTTAGCAGGGGAATCCTACAATGAGCAGTTCTTC. Translation: CASSLAGESYNEQFF.

Notes on this clone: At one end the junction does not follow the germline gene, possibly because of a read error. Other DNA variants within this sample encode the same CDR3. The chain links TRBV5-1 to TRBJ2-1; TRBD2 aligns across 10 bases. Germline V gives CDR1 SGHRS, CDR2 YFSETQ. CDR3 length equals 16 residues. In DNA form, the CDR3 reads TGCGCCAGCAGTTTGGGGTCTAGCGGGAGCTACAATGAGCAGTTCTTC. As protein: CASSLGSSGSYNEQFF.

The chain recombines TRBV5-4 with TRBJ2-5; 9 nucleotides align to TRBD1. The germline V gene has CDR1 SGHNT and CDR2 YYREEE (reference sequence). The CDR3 runs 14 residues. V trimming: 3 bases; J trimming: 5 bases; junction bases outside the gene matches: 5. The CDR3 nucleotides read TGTGCCAGCAGCTCACAGGGGGCGGGGGAGACCCAGTACTTC. This translates into CASSSQGAGETQYF.

V is TRBV11-2 and J is TRBJ2-5, with 10 bases matching TRBD2. The J call may be faulty, since TRBJ2-7 better matches the DNA end. The germline V gene encodes CDR1 SGHAT and CDR2 FQNNGV. The CDR3 is 13 amino acids. CDR3 DNA: TGTGCCAGCACGCGTAGCGGGGGGTACGAGCAGTACTTC. Its translation: CASTRSGGYEQYF.

The chain combines TRBV7-2 with TRBJ2-2, with no clear D. V was shortened by 1 base and J by 3 bases, with 6 bases between the two germline ends. This CDR3 has 14 residues. Germline assignment: CDR1 SGHTA and CDR2 FQGNSA. CDR3 DNA sequence: TGTGCCAGCAGCTTAGGCGGAGACACCGGGGAGCTGTTTTTT. This codes for CASSLGGDTGELFF.

The genes are TRBV2 and TRBJ2-1; the match to TRBD2 covers 10 bases. Looked up from germline, CDR1 is SNHLY and CDR2 is FYNNEI. J was trimmed by 4 bases and V by 0 bases; bases with no gene match: 6. This CDR3 contains 17 residues. The CDR3 reads CASSEAKGAGGYNEQFF. CDR3 nucleotide sequence: TGTGCCAGCAGTGAAGCTAAGGGAGCGGGAGGGTACAATGAGCAGTTCTTC.

The V and J genes are TRBV5-1 and TRBJ2-3, with 9 bases lining up with TRBD2. The junction had 13 bases not matched to a gene; V was cut back by 0 bases and J by 5 bases. Per germline, CDR1 SGHRS and CDR2 YFSETQ. The CDR3 runs to 18 residues. CDR3 sequence reads: CASSLGVGSGRPLDTQYF. The CDR3, as DNA: TGCGCCAGCAGCTTGGGGGTCGGGAGCGGGAGGCCTCTAGATACGCAGTATTTT.

The rearrangement uses TRBV7-2 and TRBJ2-3, with a possible D match to TRBD1 (6 bases). The CDR3 is 11 amino acids. The V gene lost 5 bases and the J gene lost 7 bases, with 7 bases spanning the gap. Germline V gene lookup returns CDR1 SGHTA and CDR2 FQGNSA. CDR3 DNA sequence: TGTGCCAGCAGCCGGGACAATACGCAGTATTTT. Protein: CASSRDNTQYF. The complete variable domain, with remaining parts taken from reference TRBV7-2 and TRBJ2-3, reads GAGVSQSPSNKVTEKGKDVELRCDPISGHTALYWYRQSLGQGLEFLIYFQGNSAPDKSGLPSDRFSAERTGGSVSTLTIQRTQQEDSAVYLCASSRDNTQYFGPGTRLTVL.

The chain is built from TRBV28 and TRBJ2-1; TRBD2 matches 8 bases. The germline V gene encodes CDR1 MDHEN and CDR2 SYDVKM. Trimming removed 8 bases from V and 5 bases from J; junction bases left unmatched: 14. The CDR3 sequence is 16 residues long. CDR3 region: CASGNPGSGGHNEQFF. The CDR3 DNA is TGTGCCAGCGGCAACCCCGGGAGCGGGGGCCACAATGAGCAGTTCTTC.

The chain joins TRBV6-1 to TRBJ2-5, with 9 nucleotides matching TRBD1. Trimming cost V 4 bases and J 4 bases; bases outside gene matches: 7. The length of the CDR3 is 15 residues. From germline, CDR1 is MNHNS and CDR2 SASEGT. CDR3 in DNA: TGTGCCAGCAGTGGGCGGGACAGGGCAACAGAGACCCAGTACTTC. It translates to CASSGRDRATETQYF.

A remark on this clone: An end of the junction differs from the germline gene, which may be a read error. The rearrangement links TRBV27 to TRBJ1-2, with TRBD1 identical over 11 bases. This CDR3 is 18 amino acids long. Germline-derived CDR1 and CDR2 are MNHEY and SMNVEV (reference sequence). CDR3 protein: CVSSQDPGQGDADYGYTF. The CDR3 DNA is TGTGTCAGCAGTCAAGACCCGGGACAGGGGGACGCGGACTATGGCTACACCTTC.

This chain uses TRBV28 with TRBJ1-2; D gene ambiguous. The CDR3 loop spans 13 amino acids. With 3 bases removed from V and 7 bases from J, the gap between germline ends came to 12 bases. Germline lookup yields CDR1 MDHEN and CDR2 SYDVKM. The CDR3 loop is CASSFTRGGGYTF. The CDR3, as DNA: TGTGCCAGCAGTTTTACACGAGGAGGTGGCTACACCTTC.

This clone has only a few counts. This chain links TRBV19 with TRBJ2-1; tentative D call: TRBD2 (6 bases). The CDR3 covers 14 residues. Trimming took off 1 base at V and 9 bases at J, with 13 bases between the two ends. Germline lookup yields CDR1 LNHDA and CDR2 SQIVND (reference sequence). Here the CDR3 DNA reads TGTGCCAGTAGTATAGGGGGACTTTTGGGTGAGCAGTTCTTC. Translated: CASSIGGLLGEQFF.

V usage is TRBV13 and J usage is TRBJ2-2, with 10 bases that match TRBD1. The CDR3 sequence is 17 residues long. Germline CDR1 and CDR2: PRHDT and FYEKMQ (reference sequence). J was trimmed by 3 bases and V by 3 bases; bases with no gene match: 7. CDR3 bases: TGTGCCAGCAGCTTTTATCCGGGACAGGGGTACACCGGGGAGCTGTTTTTT. It yields the protein CASSFYPGQGYTGELFF.

The genes are TRBV5-1 and TRBJ2-1, with D perhaps TRBD1 (6 bases). Per the germline V gene, CDR1 is SGHRS and CDR2 is YFSETQ. The V gene lost 0 bases and the J gene lost 5 bases, with 9 bases spanning the gap. CDR3 size: 14 residues. CDR3 in DNA: TGCGCCAGCAGCTTGGGACAGGTGAACAATGAGCAGTTCTTC. Translated, it gives CASSLGQVNNEQFF.

The rearrangement joins TRBV14 to TRBJ2-5; D gene ambiguous. The CDR3 covers 15 residues. V shed 1 base and J shed 7 bases, with 16 bases lying between them. CDR1 is SGHDN and CDR2 is FVKESK in the germline V gene. Written as DNA, the CDR3 is TGTGCCAGCAGCCAAGTTCTCCACCCCTCCGGGACCCAGTACTTC. Translated, it gives CASSQVLHPSGTQYF.

The V and J genes are TRBV27 and TRBJ1-5; D remains unclear. Trimming stripped 8 bases from V and 0 bases from J, with 8 bases between. In germline, CDR1 is MNHEY, CDR2 SMNVEV (reference sequence). The CDR3 runs to 13 residues. The chain's CDR3 is CASGGYSNQPQHF. CDR3 bases: TGTGCCAGCGGAGGTTATAGCAATCAGCCCCAGCATTTT.